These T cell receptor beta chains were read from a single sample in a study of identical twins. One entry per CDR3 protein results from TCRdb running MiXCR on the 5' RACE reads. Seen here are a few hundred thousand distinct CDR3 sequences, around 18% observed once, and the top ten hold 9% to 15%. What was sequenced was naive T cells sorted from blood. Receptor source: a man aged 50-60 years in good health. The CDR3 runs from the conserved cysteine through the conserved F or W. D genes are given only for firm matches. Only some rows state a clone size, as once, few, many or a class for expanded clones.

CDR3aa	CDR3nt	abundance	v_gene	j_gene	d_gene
CSAIRVYSNQPQHF	TGCAGTGCTATTAGGGTCTATAGCAATCAGCCCCAGCATTTT	few	TRBV20-1	TRBJ1-5	-
CASSYRQVNTEAFF	TGTGCCAGCAGTTACCGACAGGTTAACACTGAAGCTTTCTTT	many	TRBV6-5	TRBJ1-1	-
CASSQVVGPRVTTSTRQYF	TGTGCCAGCAGCCAAGTCGTGGGACCTAGGGTTACTACGAGCACTCGGCAGTACTTC	many	TRBV14	TRBJ2-7	-
CASSVPKQGAGANVLTF	TGTGCCAGCAGCGTCCCTAAACAGGGGGCTGGGGCCAACGTCCTGACTTTC	few	TRBV9	TRBJ2-6	TRBD1
CASSYVRAVPPYEQYF	TGTGCCAGCAGTTACGTACGTGCGGTACCCCCTTACGAGCAGTACTTC	many	TRBV6-5	TRBJ2-7	-
CASSPSGGIAKNIQYF	TGTGCCAGCAGCCCTTCCGGGGGAATAGCCAAAAACATTCAGTACTTC	many	TRBV7-8	TRBJ2-4	-
CASSLMNRGGLTQETQYF	TGCGCCAGCAGCTTAATGAATCGCGGGGGGCTAACCCAAGAGACCCAGTACTTC	few	TRBV5-1	TRBJ2-5	TRBD2
CASSLDLRRTEAFF	TGTGCCAGCAGCTTAGATCTTAGGAGGACTGAAGCTTTCTTT	-	TRBV11-2	TRBJ1-1	-
CASSLRGRFYGYTF	TGTGCCAGCAGCTTACGCGGACGATTCTATGGCTACACCTTC	-	TRBV11-2	TRBJ1-2	-
CASKNQGQGAREQYF	TGTGCCAGCAAGAACCAGGGACAGGGGGCGCGGGAGCAGTACTTC	few	TRBV5-6	TRBJ2-7	TRBD1
CSVEDGLNTEAFF	TGCAGCGTTGAAGATGGACTGAACACTGAAGCTTTCTTT	many	TRBV29-1	TRBJ1-1	-
CASSFGGSYGYTF	TGTGCCAGCAGTTTTGGGGGTTCCTATGGCTACACCTTC	few	TRBV27	TRBJ1-2	-
CASSLGRLAGMKYETQYF	TGTGCCAGCAGTTTGGGGCGACTAGCGGGGATGAAATATGAGACCCAGTACTTC	few	TRBV27	TRBJ2-5	TRBD2
CASSQGDYIIMTYEQYF	TGCGCCAGCAGCCAGGGGGACTACATCATCATGACCTACGAGCAGTACTTC	few	TRBV4-3	TRBJ2-7	TRBD2
CATSDGTGVNEKLFF	TGTGCCACCAGTGATGGGACAGGGGTTAATGAAAAACTGTTTTTT	-	TRBV24-1	TRBJ1-4	TRBD1
CASSYLQGAREQYF	TGTGCCAGCAGTTACTTGCAGGGGGCACGAGAGCAGTACTTC	many	TRBV6-2/TRBV6-3	TRBJ2-7	TRBD1
CSVATGTSFTGELFF	TGCAGCGTAGCAACCGGGACTAGTTTCACCGGGGAGCTGTTTTTT	many	TRBV29-1	TRBJ2-2	TRBD2
CASSYSRSPTVDRQDKNYEQYF	TGTGCCAGCAGTTACTCCAGATCACCGACAGTCGACCGACAGGACAAGAACTACGAGCAGTACTTC	-	TRBV6-2/TRBV6-3	TRBJ2-7	-
CASSLGTGGQETQYF	TGCGCCAGCAGCTTAGGGACAGGGGGCCAAGAGACCCAGTACTTC	many	TRBV5-1	TRBJ2-5	TRBD1
CASSRTRDEQFF	TGTGCCAGCAGCCGAACAAGGGATGAGCAGTTCTTC	few	TRBV7-2	TRBJ2-1	-
CASTAGQGYEQYF	TGTGCCAGCACGGCGGGACAGGGCTACGAGCAGTACTTC	-	TRBV2	TRBJ2-7	TRBD1
CSARGLAGFYEQYF	TGCAGTGCTAGAGGGCTAGCGGGGTTCTACGAGCAGTACTTC	many	TRBV20-1	TRBJ2-7	TRBD2
CASSGQAAYEQYF	TGCGCCAGTTCGGGACAGGCGGCCTACGAGCAGTACTTC	many	TRBV5-1	TRBJ2-7	TRBD1
CASSSGPQNTEAFF	TGTGCCAGCAGCTCCGGGCCCCAGAACACTGAAGCTTTCTTT	many	TRBV7-9	TRBJ1-1	-
CASSRDPPSTDTQYF	TGTGCCAGCAGTAGAGACCCTCCTAGCACAGATACGCAGTATTTT	-	TRBV12-3/TRBV12-4	TRBJ2-3	-
CASSYSGPGIQYF	TGTGCCAGCAGTTACTCGGGACCCGGCATTCAGTACTTC	few	TRBV6-5	TRBJ2-4	-
CSARNWGVRHTEAFF	TGCAGTGCTAGGAATTGGGGGGTACGGCACACTGAAGCTTTCTTT	-	TRBV20-1	TRBJ1-1	-
CATSGTHRVPHEQYF	TGTGCCACCAGCGGCACTCACAGGGTGCCCCACGAGCAGTACTTC	-	TRBV15	TRBJ2-7	-
CASGRALIGGRSTGELFF	TGTGCCAGCGGCCGGGCGTTAATCGGGGGGCGCAGCACCGGGGAGCTGTTTTTT	-	TRBV12-3/TRBV12-4	TRBJ2-2	-
CASSKGLAGGLLSYEQYF	TGTGCCAGCAGCAAGGGACTAGCGGGAGGGTTGTTGTCCTACGAGCAGTACTTC	-	TRBV5-4	TRBJ2-7	TRBD2
CASSLGPPGTYNEQFF	TGCGCCAGCAGCTTGGGCCCGCCAGGGACGTACAATGAGCAGTTCTTC	-	TRBV5-1	TRBJ2-1	-
CASRHGGLAGVNEQYF	TGCGCCAGCAGACACGGAGGACTAGCGGGAGTAAACGAGCAGTACTTC	-	TRBV5-1	TRBJ2-7	TRBD2
CASSELSPYYNEQFF	TGTGCCAGCAGTGAGCTCTCGCCGTACTACAATGAGCAGTTCTTC	-	TRBV28	TRBJ2-1	-
CAISDSTGNSPLHF	TGTGCCATCAGTGATTCGACAGGGAATTCACCCCTCCACTTT	many	TRBV10-3	TRBJ1-6	TRBD1
CSASGGRSHNEQFF	TGCAGTGCTAGTGGGGGGCGATCTCACAATGAGCAGTTCTTC	-	TRBV20-1	TRBJ2-1	-
CASDSGSRTGELFF	TGTGCCAGCGATAGCGGGAGTCGTACCGGGGAGCTGTTTTTT	few	TRBV28	TRBJ2-2	TRBD2
CASSVGRDHGYTF	TGTGCCAGCAGTGTGGGCAGGGACCATGGCTACACCTTC	many	TRBV2	TRBJ1-2	-
CSVERSGGASDTQYF	TGCAGCGTTGAACGGAGCGGGGGGGCATCAGATACGCAGTATTTT	few	TRBV29-1	TRBJ2-3	TRBD2
CASSSSVGSSYNSPLHF	TGTGCCAGCAGCTCGAGCGTGGGATCCTCCTATAATTCACCCCTCCACTTT	many	TRBV7-9	TRBJ1-6	-